One sample yielded the 23 T cell receptor beta chains listed below, sequenced in a study of T-cell reconstitution after alpha-beta-depleted transplantation in children. Preparation of the TCRbeta library was carried out with unique molecular identifiers. From the PCR reads, TCRdb called clonotypes with MiXCR, one entry per CDR3 protein. The repertoire holds 250,000 to 400,000 distinct CDR3 sequences, approximately 23% seen once, with roughly 11% in the top ten. Sequencing was performed on PBMCs, mostly from graft donor cells, taken 180 days after TCRalphabeta/CD19-depleted stem cell transplant. The receptors derive from a male patient younger than 18 who had a stem cell transplant for acute lymphoblastic leukemia, so the T cells may come from the graft donor.

The V gene is TRBV4-2, the J gene TRBJ2-1; D possibly corresponds to TRBD2 (5 bases). Germline V CDR1 and CDR2: LGHNA, YNFKEQ. This CDR3 is 14 amino acids long. Trimming removed 4 bases at V and 4 bases at J, with 11 bases between. Written as DNA, the CDR3 is TGTGCCAGCAGCCCCGACTACCCGTACAATGAGCAGTTCTTC. Its protein product is CASSPDYPYNEQFF.

A note on this clonotype: An end of the junction does not agree with germline; a read error may underlie this. V is TRBV7-3 and J is TRBJ2-1; the D gene is possibly TRBD2 (5 bases). The germline V gene encodes CDR1 SGHTA and CDR2 FQGTGA. The CDR3 has 15 residues. The CDR3 loop reads CASSLSSGPYNEQLF. The CDR3 DNA sequence: TGTGCCAGCAGCTTATCCAGCGGTCCCTACAATGAGCAGCTCTTC.

The CDR3 nucleotides are TGTGCCATCACCGATGGGGGGGGCTACAATGAGCAGTTCTTC. Translated: CAITDGGGYNEQFF. This sequence joins TRBV10-3 and TRBJ2-1, with 7 bases matching TRBD2. From germline, CDR1 is ENHRY and CDR2 SYGVKD. The CDR3 spans 14 residues. The V segment lost 7 bases and the J segment 3 bases; nucleotides outside the gene matches: 6.

Only a few counts were recorded for this clonotype. The V gene is TRBV29-1, the J gene TRBJ2-2; maybe TRBD1 (5 bases). Germline V gives CDR1 SQVTM, CDR2 ANQGSEA. This CDR3 region has 13 residues. The V end lost 4 bases, the J end lost 4 bases, and 10 bases lay between the germline ends. The CDR3 region is CSVVDTFTGELFF. In nucleotides, the CDR3 is TGCAGCGTTGTGGACACCTTCACCGGGGAGCTGTTTTTT.

The chain recombines TRBV29-1 with TRBJ2-1; tentatively, D is TRBD2 (5 bases). From germline, CDR1 is SQVTM and CDR2 ANQGSEA. Between the trimmed V and J ends, which lost 6 bases and 9 bases, there was a span of 21 bases. The CDR3 contains 14 residues. CDR3 sequence: CSVEPRGNIPEQFF. The CDR3, as DNA: TGCAGCGTCGAACCCCGGGGTAATATCCCTGAGCAGTTCTTC.

The chain has TRBV5-8 and TRBJ2-7; the D call may be TRBD1 or TRBD2 (5 bases each). Germline V gene lookup returns CDR1 SGHTS and CDR2 YDEGEE. V was cut by 5 bases and J by 2 bases, with 14 bases left in between. The CDR3 is made up of 14 amino acids. CDR3 sequence (DNA): TGTGCCAGCAGGTTGACCGGGACCACCTACGAGCAGTACTTC. The encoded protein is CASRLTGTTYEQYF.

The V call is TRBV4-1, the J call TRBJ2-5, with D unresolved. The CDR3 contains 13 residues. The germline V and J ends were trimmed by 4 bases and 6 bases, with 12 bases remaining between them. Germline CDR1 is MGHRA and CDR2 is YSYEKL. The CDR3 nucleotides read TGCGCCAGCAGCCGGGTGTACCAGCAGACCCAGTACTTC. Amino acid sequence: CASSRVYQQTQYF.

The rearrangement links TRBV11-2 to TRBJ1-2, with D possibly being TRBD1 (5 bases). Trimming removed 0 bases at V and 5 bases at J, with 10 bases between. Germline lookup yields CDR1 SGHAT and CDR2 FQNNGV. The CDR3 covers 14 residues. The CDR3: CASSLEAGWYGYTF. DNA for the CDR3: TGTGCCAGCAGCTTAGAAGCAGGGTGGTATGGCTACACCTTC.

This clonotype came up many times. This chain joins TRBV29-1 and TRBJ2-7; D possibly corresponds to TRBD2 (5 bases). Trimming cost V 3 bases and J 6 bases, with 18 bases left between them. CDR1 SQVTM and CDR2 ANQGSEA come from the germline V gene. The CDR3 totals 14 residues. CDR3 DNA sequence: TGCAGCGTTGAGATGGATGGGGTTGGAGGCGAGCAGTACTTC. This codes for CSVEMDGVGGEQYF.

The rearrangement links TRBV4-1 to TRBJ2-7; D tentatively fits TRBD1 or TRBD2 (5 bases each). The germline V and J ends were trimmed by 0 bases and 5 bases, with 17 bases remaining between them. The CDR3 covers 16 residues. CDR1 MGHRA and CDR2 YSYEKL come from the germline V gene. The DNA of the CDR3 is TGCGCCAGCAGCCAAGACGGGACCACCCTCGCAAACGAGCAGTACTTC. This encodes CASSQDGTTLANEQYF.

This clonotype was recorded a few times. This chain uses TRBV2 with TRBJ2-1, with D hard to call. Trimming left V 2 bases short and J 3 bases short, with 11 bases between. Germline lookup yields CDR1 SNHLY and CDR2 FYNNEI. This CDR3 spans 15 amino acids. The CDR3 DNA sequence: TGTGCCAGCAGTGAAACCTGGTGGAGCTACAATGAGCAGTTCTTC. It encodes CASSETWWSYNEQFF.

This clonotype was counted a few times. The chain employs TRBV6-1 and TRBJ2-1; 9 bases line up with TRBD2. Per the germline V gene, CDR1 is MNHNS and CDR2 is SASEGT. J gave up 3 bases and V 5 bases, and 8 bases lay outside the gene matches. This CDR3 is built from 16 residues. CDR3 amino acids: CASSPRTSAYYNEQFF. The CDR3 nucleotides are TGTGCCAGCAGTCCTAGGACTAGCGCCTACTACAATGAGCAGTTCTTC.

The chain couples TRBV12-3 or TRBV12-4 to TRBJ1-1; 7 nucleotides align to TRBD1. This CDR3 spans 16 amino acids. Trimming cost V 5 bases and J 4 bases; bases outside gene matches: 13. The CDR3 nucleotides read TGTGCCAGCAGTAATCGACAGGGCCTAAGAGGCACTGAAGCTTTCTTT. Its translation is CASSNRQGLRGTEAFF.

The J gene is TRBJ2-5, the V gene TRBV11-1; 7 positions match TRBD2. CDR1 and CDR2 (germline): SGHAT, FQDESV (reference sequence). The CDR3 sequence is 15 residues long. V gave up 5 bases and J gave up 2 bases; unmatched junction bases: 8. CDR3 in DNA: TGTGCCAGCAGCCCCCGGGGGGAGGAGCAAGAGACCCAGTACTTC. This encodes CASSPRGEEQETQYF.

The rearrangement uses TRBV15 and TRBJ2-1; 12 positions match TRBD2. Germline trimming cut 8 bases from V and 4 bases from J; bases unmatched to any gene: 6. CDR3 length equals 15 residues. Germline V CDR1 and CDR2: LNHNV, YYDKDF (reference sequence). CDR3 sequence (DNA): TGTGCCACCGGGCCCCTAGCGGGAGGGTACAATGAGCAGTTCTTC. Its translation: CATGPLAGGYNEQFF.

Concerning this clonotype: Germline is not matched at one junction end, which may reflect a read error. The chain has TRBV2 and TRBJ2-3, with D unresolved. TRBJ1-5 matches the DNA end more closely, so the J call is doubtful. This CDR3 is built from 16 residues. CDR1 and CDR2 from the germline V gene are SNHLY and FYNNEI. CDR3 DNA: TGTGCCAGCTGTGAGGAATGGCTAGAGGGTGCAGATACGCAGCATTTT. This translates into CASCEEWLEGADTQHF.

The chain employs TRBV5-1 and TRBJ2-7; possible D gene TRBD2, 6 bases. The CDR3 covers 13 residues. Germline CDR1 reads SGHRS; CDR2 reads YFSETQ. The germline V and J ends were trimmed by 6 bases and 0 bases, with 10 bases remaining between them. The CDR3 DNA is TGCGCCAGCACCGGACTAAACTCCTACGAGCAGTACTTC. This gives the protein CASTGLNSYEQYF.

This chain uses TRBV6-5 with TRBJ2-5; D gene uncertain. Between the trimmed V and J ends, which lost 0 bases and 7 bases, there was a span of 15 bases. The CDR3 is made up of 15 amino acids. The germline gives CDR1 MNHEY, CDR2 SVGAGI. The CDR3: CASSYSTLIGLTQYF. In DNA, the CDR3 is TGTGCCAGCAGTTACTCGACATTAATTGGGCTGACCCAGTACTTC.

The chain recombines TRBV18 with TRBJ1-2; TRBD1 matches at 9 bases. CDR1 KGHSH and CDR2 LQKENI come from the germline V gene. With V trimmed by 4 bases and J by 2 bases, 8 bases remained unmatched. The CDR3 is 16 residues long. The CDR3 region has the DNA TGTGCCAGCTCACTTCGGACAGGGGACCTAAACTATGGCTACACCTTC. Translated, it gives CASSLRTGDLNYGYTF. The variable domain in full, completed from reference TRBV18 and TRBJ1-2, reads NAGVMQNPRHLVRRRGQEARLRCSPMKGHSHVYWYRQLPEEGLKFMVYLQKENIIDESGMPKERFSAEFPKEGPSILRIQQVVRGDSAAYFCASSLRTGDLNYGYTFGSGTRLTVV.

The J gene is TRBJ2-7, the V gene TRBV5-1; tentative D call: TRBD1 (6 bases). Germline lookup yields CDR1 SGHRS and CDR2 YFSETQ. This CDR3 region has 20 residues. Trimming took off 4 bases at V and 0 bases at J, with 29 bases between the two ends. CDR3 DNA: TGCGCCAGCAGCGCGACGATCAGGGCCCCACAGGGAGAAATCTCCTACGAGCAGTACTTC. Amino acids: CASSATIRAPQGEISYEQYF.

The rearrangement uses TRBV4-1 and TRBJ1-5; D is perhaps TRBD1 (5 bases). The CDR3 extends over 14 amino acids. The germline gives CDR1 MGHRA, CDR2 YSYEKL. V was pared by 3 bases and J by 3 bases, with 9 bases between. The CDR3 nucleotides read TGCGCCAGCAGCCACTGGGGGAACAATCAGCCCCAGCATTTT. It translates to CASSHWGNNQPQHF.

The CDR3 sequence is CASSLPRGIQETQYF. CDR3 bases: TGTGCCAGCAGTCTCCCACGGGGGATCCAAGAGACCCAGTACTTC. The chain links TRBV28 to TRBJ2-5; weak D call: TRBD2 (6 bases). V lost 5 bases, J lost 1 base, and 14 bases lay in between. Germline V gene data show CDR1 as MDHEN and CDR2 as SYDVKM. This CDR3 contains 15 residues.

This chain links TRBV6-1 with TRBJ2-7, with 10 bases fitting TRBD2. CDR1 is MNHNS, CDR2 SASEGT, per germline. V was pared by 7 bases and J by 2 bases, with 8 bases of the junction left unmatched. The CDR3 is made up of 15 amino acids. The CDR3 region is CASTSPGLAAYEQYF. DNA for the CDR3: TGTGCCAGCACCTCTCCTGGACTAGCGGCCTACGAGCAGTACTTC.